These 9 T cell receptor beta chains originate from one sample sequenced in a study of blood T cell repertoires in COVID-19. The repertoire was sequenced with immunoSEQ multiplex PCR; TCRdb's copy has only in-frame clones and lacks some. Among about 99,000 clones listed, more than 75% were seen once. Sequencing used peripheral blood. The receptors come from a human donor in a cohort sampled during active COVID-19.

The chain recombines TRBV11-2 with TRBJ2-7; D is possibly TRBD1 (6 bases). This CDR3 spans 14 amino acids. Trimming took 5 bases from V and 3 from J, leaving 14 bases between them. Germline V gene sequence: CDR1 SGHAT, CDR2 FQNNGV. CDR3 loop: CASSRGQTDYEQYF. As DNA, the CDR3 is TGTGCCAGCAGCCGGGGACAAACCGACTACGAGCAGTACTTC.

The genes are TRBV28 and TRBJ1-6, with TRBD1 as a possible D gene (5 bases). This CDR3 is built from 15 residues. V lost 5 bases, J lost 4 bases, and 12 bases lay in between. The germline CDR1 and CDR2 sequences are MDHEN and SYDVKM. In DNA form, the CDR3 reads TGTGCCAGCAGTCCCTCGGCAGGGTATAATTCACCCCTCCACTTT. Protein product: CASSPSAGYNSPLHF.

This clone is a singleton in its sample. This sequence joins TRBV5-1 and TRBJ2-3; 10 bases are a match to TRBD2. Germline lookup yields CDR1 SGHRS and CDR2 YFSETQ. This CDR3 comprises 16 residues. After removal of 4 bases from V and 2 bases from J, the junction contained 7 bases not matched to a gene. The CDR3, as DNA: TGCGCCAGCAGCGTCGGGACTAGCGAATTCACAGATACGCAGTATTTT. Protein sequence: CASSVGTSEFTDTQYF.

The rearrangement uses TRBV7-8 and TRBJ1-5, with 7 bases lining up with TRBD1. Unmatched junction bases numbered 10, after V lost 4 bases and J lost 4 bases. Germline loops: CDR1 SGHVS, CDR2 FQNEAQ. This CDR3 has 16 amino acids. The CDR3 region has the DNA TGTGCCAGCAGCTCCCTTGGGCCAGGGGGGAATCAGCCCCAGCATTTT. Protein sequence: CASSSLGPGGNQPQHF. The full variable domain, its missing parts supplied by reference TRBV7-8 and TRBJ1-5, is GAGVSQSPRYKVAKRGQDVALRCDPISGHVSLFWYQQALGQGPEFLTYFQNEAQLDKSGLPSDRFFAERPEGSVSTLKIQRTQQEDSAVYLCASSSLGPGGNQPQHFGDGTRLSIL.

The CDR3 DNA follows: TGTGCCAGCAGCTTAGAACAGGGGATAGGTCAGCCCCAGCATTTT. Translating gives CASSLEQGIGQPQHF. The chain recombines TRBV7-6 with TRBJ1-5; 7 bases fit TRBD1. This CDR3 has 15 amino acids. V shed 1 base, J shed 6 bases, and the junction held 6 bases outside the gene matches. Germline CDR1 reads SGHVS; CDR2 reads FNYEAQ. Supplemented by reference TRBV7-6 and TRBJ1-5, the full variable domain reads GAGVSQSPRYKVTKRGQDVALRCDPISGHVSLYWYRQALGQGPEFLTYFNYEAQQDKSGLPNDRFSAERPEGSISTLTIQRTEQRDSAMYRCASSLEQGIGQPQHFGDGTRLSIL.

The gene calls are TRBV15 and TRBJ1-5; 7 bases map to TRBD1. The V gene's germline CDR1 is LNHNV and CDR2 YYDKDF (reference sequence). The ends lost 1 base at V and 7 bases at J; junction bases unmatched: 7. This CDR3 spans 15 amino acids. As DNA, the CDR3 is TGTGCCACCAGCAGAGGAGGGGGCGCGGAACAGCCCCAGCATTTT. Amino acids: CATSRGGGAEQPQHF.

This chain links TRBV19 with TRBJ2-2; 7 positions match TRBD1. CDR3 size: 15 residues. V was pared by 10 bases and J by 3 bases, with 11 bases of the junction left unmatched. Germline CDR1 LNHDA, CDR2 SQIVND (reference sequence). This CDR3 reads CATPPDRLYTGELFF. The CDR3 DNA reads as TGTGCCACCCCTCCGGACAGGCTCTACACCGGGGAGCTGTTTTTT.

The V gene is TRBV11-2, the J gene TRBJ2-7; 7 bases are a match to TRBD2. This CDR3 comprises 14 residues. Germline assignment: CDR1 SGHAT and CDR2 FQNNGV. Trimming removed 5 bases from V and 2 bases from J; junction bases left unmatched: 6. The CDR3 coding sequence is TGTGCCAGCAGCGGAGGAGCGGGAACCTACGAGCAGTACTTC. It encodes CASSGGAGTYEQYF.

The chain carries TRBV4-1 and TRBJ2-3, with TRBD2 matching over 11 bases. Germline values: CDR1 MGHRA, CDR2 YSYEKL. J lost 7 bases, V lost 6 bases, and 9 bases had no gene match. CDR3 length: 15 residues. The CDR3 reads CASRQLTSGDNTQYF. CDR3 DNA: TGCGCCAGCAGACAATTGACTAGCGGGGATAATACGCAGTATTTT.